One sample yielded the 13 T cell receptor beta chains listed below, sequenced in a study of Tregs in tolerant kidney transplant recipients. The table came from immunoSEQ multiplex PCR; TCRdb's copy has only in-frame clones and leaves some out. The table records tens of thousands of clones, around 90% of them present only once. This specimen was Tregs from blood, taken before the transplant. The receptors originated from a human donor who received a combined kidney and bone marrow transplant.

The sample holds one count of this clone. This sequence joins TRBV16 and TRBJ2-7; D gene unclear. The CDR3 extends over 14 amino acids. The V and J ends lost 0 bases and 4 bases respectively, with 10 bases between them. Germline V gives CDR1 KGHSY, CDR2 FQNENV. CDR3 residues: CASSQSHESYEQYF. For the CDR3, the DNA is TGTGCCAGCAGCCAATCCCACGAGAGTTACGAGCAGTACTTC.

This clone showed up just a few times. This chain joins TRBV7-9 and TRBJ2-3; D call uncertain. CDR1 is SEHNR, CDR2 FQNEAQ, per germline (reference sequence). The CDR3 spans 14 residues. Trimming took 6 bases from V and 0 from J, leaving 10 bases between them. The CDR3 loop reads CASRALASTDTQYF. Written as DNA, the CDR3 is TGTGCCAGCAGAGCTCTCGCTAGCACAGATACGCAGTATTTT. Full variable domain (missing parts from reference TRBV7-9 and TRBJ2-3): DTGVSQNPRHKITKRGQNVTFRCDPISEHNRLYWYRQTLGQGPEFLTYFQNEAQLEKSRLLSDRFSAERPKGSFSTLEIQRTEQGDSAMYLCASRALASTDTQYFGPGTRLTVL.

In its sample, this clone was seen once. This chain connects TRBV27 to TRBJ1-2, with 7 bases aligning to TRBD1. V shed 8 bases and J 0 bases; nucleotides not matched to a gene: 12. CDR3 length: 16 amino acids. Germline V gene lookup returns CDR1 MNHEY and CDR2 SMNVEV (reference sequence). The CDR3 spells CASASRQGTPNYGYTF. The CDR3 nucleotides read TGTGCCAGCGCCTCCAGACAGGGTACTCCTAACTATGGCTACACCTTC.

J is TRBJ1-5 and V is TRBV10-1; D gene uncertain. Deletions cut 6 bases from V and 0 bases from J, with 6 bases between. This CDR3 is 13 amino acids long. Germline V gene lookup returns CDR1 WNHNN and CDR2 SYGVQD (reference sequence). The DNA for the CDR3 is TGCGCCAGCAGACAGATTAGCAATCAGCCCCAGCATTTT. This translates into CASRQISNQPQHF.

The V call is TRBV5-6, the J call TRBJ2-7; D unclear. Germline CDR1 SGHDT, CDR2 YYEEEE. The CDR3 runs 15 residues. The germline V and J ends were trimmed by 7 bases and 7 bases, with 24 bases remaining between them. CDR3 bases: TGTGCCAGCGCCGCCTGGCTGGGTTCCCGTCGGGAGCAGTACTTC. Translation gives CASAAWLGSRREQYF.

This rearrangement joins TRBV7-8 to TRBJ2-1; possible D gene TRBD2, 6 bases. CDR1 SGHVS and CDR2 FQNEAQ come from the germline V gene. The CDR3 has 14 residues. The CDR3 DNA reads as TGTGTGTGTCGGACGGGGGATTCCTACAATGAGCAGTTCTTC. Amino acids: CVCRTGDSYNEQFF. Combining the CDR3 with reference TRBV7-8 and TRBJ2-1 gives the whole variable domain GAGVSQSPRYKVAKRGQDVALRCDPISGHVSLFWYQQALGQGPEFLTYFQNEAQLDKSGLPSDRFFAERPEGSVSTLKIQRTQQEDSAVYLCVCRTGDSYNEQFFGPGTRLTVL.

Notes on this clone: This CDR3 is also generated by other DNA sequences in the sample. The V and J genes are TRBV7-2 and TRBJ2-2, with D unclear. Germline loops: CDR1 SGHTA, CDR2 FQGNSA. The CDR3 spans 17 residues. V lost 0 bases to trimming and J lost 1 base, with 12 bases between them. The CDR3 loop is CASSLAWGGLNTGELFF. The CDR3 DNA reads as TGTGCCAGCAGCTTAGCGTGGGGTGGGCTGAACACCGGGGAGCTGTTTTTT.

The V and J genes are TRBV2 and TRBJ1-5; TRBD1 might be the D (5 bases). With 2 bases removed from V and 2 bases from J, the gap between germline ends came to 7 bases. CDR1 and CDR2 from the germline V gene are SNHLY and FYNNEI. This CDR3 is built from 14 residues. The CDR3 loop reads CASSELGGNQPQHF. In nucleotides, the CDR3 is TGTGCCAGCAGTGAATTGGGGGGCAATCAGCCCCAGCATTTT.

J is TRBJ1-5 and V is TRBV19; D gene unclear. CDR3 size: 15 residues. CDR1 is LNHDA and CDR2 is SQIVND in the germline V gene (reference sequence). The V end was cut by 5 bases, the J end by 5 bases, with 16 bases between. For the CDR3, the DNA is TGTGCCAGTAGTGTTGCGATGAAGGAGTATCAGCCCCAGCATTTT. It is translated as CASSVAMKEYQPQHF.

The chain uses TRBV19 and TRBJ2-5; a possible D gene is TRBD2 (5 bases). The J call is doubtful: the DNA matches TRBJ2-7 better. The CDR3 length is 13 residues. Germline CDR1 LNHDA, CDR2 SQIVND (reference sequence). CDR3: CASRRTSSGEQYF. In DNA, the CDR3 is TGTGCCAGTAGACGAACTAGTTCAGGCGAGCAGTACTTC.

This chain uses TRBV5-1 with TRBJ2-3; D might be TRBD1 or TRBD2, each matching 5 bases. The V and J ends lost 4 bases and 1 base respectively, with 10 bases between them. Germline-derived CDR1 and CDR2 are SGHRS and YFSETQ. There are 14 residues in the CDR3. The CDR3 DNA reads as TGCGCCAGCAGCGCAGGGACGGGCACAGATACGCAGTATTTT. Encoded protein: CASSAGTGTDTQYF.

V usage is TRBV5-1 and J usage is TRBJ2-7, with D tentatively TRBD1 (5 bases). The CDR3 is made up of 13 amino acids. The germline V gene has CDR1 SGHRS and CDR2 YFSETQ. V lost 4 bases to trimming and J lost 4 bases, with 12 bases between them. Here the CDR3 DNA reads TGCGCCAGCAGCCGCTTGCAGGGATACGAGCAGTACTTC. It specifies CASSRLQGYEQYF.

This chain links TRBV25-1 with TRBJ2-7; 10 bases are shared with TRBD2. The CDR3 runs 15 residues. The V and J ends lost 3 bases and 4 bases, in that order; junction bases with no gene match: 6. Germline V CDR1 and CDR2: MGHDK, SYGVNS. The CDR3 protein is CASSDPSGSGYEQYF. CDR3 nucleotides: TGTGCCAGCAGTGATCCTAGCGGGAGTGGGTACGAGCAGTACTTC.